This entry is about one TCR beta chain. Its antigen is still unknown. Germline lookup yields CDR1 GTSNPN and CDR2 SVGIG (reference sequence). This CDR3 spans 13 amino acids. The junction had 4 bases not matched to a gene; V was cut back by 2 bases and J by 3 bases. This sample was included in a study of cytomegalovirus exposure and HLA in healthy donors. This PCR relied on a set of 60 Vbeta primers and 13 Jbeta primers. The table came from immunoSEQ multiplex PCR; TCRdb's copy has only in-frame clones and leaves some out. The table records over 85,000 clones, around 82% of them present only once. Findings and limits, study-wide: It was reportedly the case that the classifier diagnosed cytomegalovirus status with high specificity and sensitivity. Most subjects' HLA-A and HLA-B alleles were reportedly predicted from TCR beta sequences.

The rearrangement uses TRBV30 and TRBJ2-7; 7 nucleotides align to TRBD1. Input material: PBMCs. This receptor was obtained from a man aged 35 to 55 in good health and CMV-seronegative. This CDR3 reads CAWSYGTVYEQYF. For the CDR3, the DNA is TGTGCCTGGAGTTATGGGACAGTCTACGAGCAGTACTTC.